This T cell receptor beta chain derives from a study of response to subunit inactivated influenza vaccine. The CDR3 consists of 17 residues. CDR1 is MDHEN and CDR2 is SYDVKM in the germline V gene. The V end lost 8 bases, the J end lost 2 bases, and 25 bases lay between the germline ends. TCRdb analysed the RT-PCR reads with MiXCR anew, one entry per CDR3 protein. The sample has about 540,000 distinct CDR3 sequences, around 21% seen once. This same sample was also part of a study on T cells expressing NK-cell markers. That source adds: TCR beta cDNA was made by 5'RACE template switching with UMIs. Sorting of alpha-beta TCR T cells alone was achieved in several experiments with an anti-gamma-delta TCR antibody. HCMV specificity of the expanded NKG2C+ T cell clones was not established.

The chain is built from TRBV28 and TRBJ2-7, with a weak D call TRBD1 (5 bases). The starting material was CD4+ T cells sorted from PBMCs, obtained roughly 12 days after vaccination. The sequence derives from a man between 50 and 59 years old who received an inactivated influenza vaccine. The CDR3 nucleotides are TGTGCCAGCTCAGTTTTTTTAAGGACACCTCTCACCTACGAGCAGTACTTC. It translates to CASSVFLRTPLTYEQYF.